The 3 T cell receptor beta chains in this list originate from one sample, sequenced in a study of cytomegalovirus exposure and HLA in healthy donors. The PCR made use of 60 Vbeta and 13 Jbeta primers. Using immunoSEQ multiplex PCR, the repertoire was profiled, and TCRdb retains in-frame clones only, with some absent. The data contain over 120,000 clones, around three quarters of them singletons. Material for sequencing was PBMCs. The receptors derive from a woman under 30 in good health and CMV-seropositive.

In nucleotides, the CDR3 is TGTGCCAGCAGTGAGAGAGGGGAAGGACTGCGGGGGGGGGCCCGGGAGCAGTTCTTC. Protein product: CASSERGEGLRGGAREQFF. The chain carries TRBV2 and TRBJ2-1; TRBD2 matches 9 bases. The CDR3 runs 19 residues. Looked up from germline, CDR1 is SNHLY and CDR2 is FYNNEI. The junction had 22 bases not matched to a gene; V was cut back by 3 bases and J by 10 bases.

The chain employs TRBV5-1 and TRBJ1-3; D possibly corresponds to TRBD1 (6 bases). The CDR3 length is 16 residues. Germline V gene data show CDR1 as SGHRS and CDR2 as YFSETQ. Deletions cut 4 bases from V and 6 bases from J, with 20 bases between. CDR3 residues: CASSPEPRTALNTIYF. Here the CDR3 DNA reads TGCGCCAGCAGCCCGGAACCCCGGACAGCTCTAAACACCATATATTTT.

The chain carries TRBV5-8 and TRBJ1-6, with TRBD1 matching 9 bases. This CDR3 contains 17 residues. CDR1 and CDR2 (germline): SGHTS, YDEGEE. The J segment lost 2 bases and the V segment lost 0 bases, leaving 3 bases of the junction unmatched. The CDR3 sequence is CASSLGTGGAYNSPLHF. CDR3 DNA: TGTGCCAGCAGCTTGGGAACAGGGGGCGCCTATAATTCACCCCTCCACTTT.